This TCR beta chain was captured in a study of cytomegalovirus exposure and HLA in healthy donors. Study-level information: There were 90 million to 130 million unique TCR beta sequences, drawn from 180 million or so T cells, in an earlier analysis.

As to this clone: No antigen is known for it.

Study-wide points: Within the data, a cluster of highly shared sequence variants was likely a sequencing artifact. Analysis performed later found roughly 17,000 TCR beta sequences associated with HLA alleles at 0.05 false discovery rate. A later analysis revealed that TCR association rates differed between HLA loci, peaking at DRB1 and bottoming out at HLA-C.

A multiplex PCR was run with 60 Vbeta primers and 13 Jbeta primers. TCRdb keeps only in-frame clones here, not all; method: immunoSEQ multiplex PCR. This sample yields 200,000 to 250,000 clones, of which over 65% are seen a single time; around 2.9% belongs to the top ten. The receptor comes from a woman in her sixties or seventies in good health and CMV-seropositive. Sequencing was carried out using PBMCs.

The CDR3 bases are TGTGCCAGCAGCCAGACAGGCATCGAGCAGTACTTC. It translates to CASSQTGIEQYF. The rearrangement uses TRBV28 and TRBJ2-7; the D gene is possibly TRBD1 (6 bases). CDR3 length equals 12 residues. Germline lookup yields CDR1 MDHEN and CDR2 SYDVKM. Trimming stripped 6 bases from V and 6 bases from J, with 12 bases between.